Sequencing of this TCR beta chain was carried out in a study of human T cells and chemical hapten exposure. Study-level information: Minor volume differences among pooled libraries chiefly drove per-sample TCR yield variation.

TCRdb processed the RACE reads anew with MiXCR; each CDR3 protein has one entry. Among over 45,000 distinct CDR3 sequences listed, about 3.9% were seen once. Time point meaning: healthy volunteer bleed at 2 weeks. Blood, whole and unfractionated, served as the source for total RNA extraction. V lost 6 bases to trimming and J lost 0 bases; unmatched junction nucleotides: 5. CDR3 length: 15 amino acids. CDR1 is MNHEY and CDR2 is SMNVEV in the germline V gene (reference sequence). This clonotype was found many times. The sequenced sample was whole blood. The origin of this receptor is a female donor in good health. Some clones in this sample may be carry-over from other donors' samples. The chain uses TRBV27 and TRBJ1-5; TRBD1 aligns across 7 bases. The CDR3 here is CASSLDRTSNQPQHF. The CDR3 DNA reads as TGTGCCAGCAGCCTGGACAGGACTAGCAATCAGCCCCAGCATTTT.